These 21 T cell receptor beta chains share one sample of origin, sequenced in a study of blood T cells in healthy people across ages. With a J-beta primer mix and a sample-barcoded 5' primer, a second PCR ran roughly 6 to 12 cycles. A single record per CDR3 protein comes from TCRdb applying MiXCR to the 5' RACE reads. The table includes about 800,000 distinct CDR3 sequences, 55% to 70% detected once. The sample comprised blood. These receptors were taken from a man aged 25 to 40 in good health.

The CDR3 nucleotides read TGTGCCAGCAGTGACATGAACCCAGGGGGCGGAGAAAAACTGTTTTTT. Protein sequence: CASSDMNPGGGEKLFF. The rearrangement links TRBV6-1 to TRBJ1-4; 8 nucleotides line up with TRBD1. Germline lookup yields CDR1 MNHNS and CDR2 SASEGT. V was clipped by 3 bases and J by 8 bases; unmatched bases: 11. This CDR3 comprises 16 residues.

This clonotype was seen a handful of times. The chain is built from TRBV29-1 and TRBJ1-2; D unclear. V lost 7 bases and J lost 7, with 19 bases in between. Germline V gene data show CDR1 as SQVTM and CDR2 as ANQGSEA. This CDR3 is built from 13 residues. In nucleotides, the CDR3 is TGCAGCGCCAGTGACACGGCCATAAGTGGCTACACCTTC. Amino acid sequence: CSASDTAISGYTF.

This chain uses TRBV20-1 with TRBJ1-2; tentative D call: TRBD1 (5 bases). CDR1 DFQATT and CDR2 SNEGSKA come from the germline V gene (reference sequence). The CDR3 is 14 residues long. The germline V and J ends were trimmed by 6 bases and 4 bases, with 18 bases remaining between them. CDR3 amino acids: CSARGGELRYGYTF. The CDR3 nucleotides read TGCAGTGCGAGGGGCGGGGAGCTTCGCTATGGCTACACCTTC.

The chain couples TRBV6-5 to TRBJ2-7, with TRBD2 identical over 10 bases. The J call may not be correct, given that the DNA end is closer to TRBJ2-5. This CDR3 spans 15 amino acids. Germline values: CDR1 MNHEY, CDR2 SVGAGI. As DNA, the CDR3 is TGTGCCAGCAGCCCAGGACTAGCGGTTCGGGAGACCCAGTACTTC. Protein sequence: CASSPGLAVRETQYF.

This clonotype has a single count. This chain uses TRBV2 with TRBJ2-1, with 14 positions matching TRBD2. The V and J ends lost 7 bases and 6 bases, in that order; junction bases with no gene match: 5. Germline V CDR1 and CDR2: SNHLY, FYNNEI. The CDR3 covers 15 residues. The CDR3 spells CASTGLAGVSNEQFF. The CDR3 DNA sequence: TGTGCCAGCACGGGACTAGCGGGAGTCAGCAATGAGCAGTTCTTC.

This rearrangement joins TRBV12-3 or TRBV12-4 to TRBJ2-5; unclear D gene. The CDR3 has 14 residues. Deletions cut 7 bases from V and 1 base from J, with 13 bases between. DNA for the CDR3: TGTGCCAGCACCCCGAGTAGTGTCCAAGAGACCCAGTACTTC. This encodes CASTPSSVQETQYF.

The chain uses TRBV20-1 and TRBJ2-6; the match to TRBD1 covers 10 bases. The CDR3 has 16 residues. Germline assignment: CDR1 DFQATT and CDR2 SNEGSKA (reference sequence). Trimming cost V 5 bases and J 1 base; bases outside gene matches: 5. The CDR3 loop reads CSAEDRGRSGANVLTF. CDR3 bases: TGCAGTGCTGAAGACAGGGGGCGGTCTGGGGCCAACGTCCTGACTTTC.

The J gene is TRBJ1-4, the V gene TRBV2, with D tentatively TRBD1 (5 bases). The germline gives CDR1 SNHLY, CDR2 FYNNEI. The CDR3 runs to 11 residues. V lost 5 bases and J lost 10, with 8 bases in between. For the CDR3, the DNA is TGTGCCAGCAGTAACGACAGAAAACTGTTTTTT. It yields the protein CASSNDRKLFF.

This clonotype has a count of ten or more. In nucleotides, the CDR3 is TGTGCCAGCAGCTTAGACCAGGACAGGGGAAACTATGGCTACACCTTC. This encodes CASSLDQDRGNYGYTF. This chain joins TRBV13 and TRBJ1-2; TRBD1 matches at 9 bases. The germline CDR1 and CDR2 sequences are PRHDT and FYEKMQ (reference sequence). The CDR3 sequence is 16 residues long. The J segment lost 2 bases and the V segment lost 1 base, leaving 5 bases of the junction unmatched.

The V gene is TRBV10-1, the J gene TRBJ1-1; D gene unclear. CDR1 and CDR2 from the germline V gene are WNHNN and SYGVQD (reference sequence). The CDR3 runs to 13 residues. V was clipped by 6 bases and J by 3 bases, with 11 bases between them. The CDR3 DNA reads TGCGCCAGCAGCCCCCGTTCTGACACTGAAGCTTTCTTT. It codes for CASSPRSDTEAFF.

This chain uses TRBV29-1 with TRBJ2-7; 10 bases are shared with TRBD2. CDR1 and CDR2 from the germline V gene are SQVTM and ANQGSEA. This CDR3 has 12 residues. V shed 7 bases and J 7 bases; nucleotides not matched to a gene: 7. The CDR3 loop is CSASGGSNEQYF. CDR3 nucleotide sequence: TGCAGCGCTAGCGGGGGCTCGAATGAGCAGTACTTC.

The V and J genes are TRBV5-6 and TRBJ2-1; no clear D gene. V gave up 2 bases and J gave up 6 bases, with 12 bases separating them. Germline values: CDR1 SGHDT, CDR2 YYEEEE. The CDR3 runs 14 residues. CDR3 coding DNA: TGTGCCAGCAGCTTAAATAATCTGATCAATGAGCAGTTCTTC. Its protein is CASSLNNLINEQFF.

This rearrangement joins TRBV3-1 to TRBJ2-1; 9 bases align to TRBD2. After removal of 1 base from V and 5 bases from J, the junction contained 9 bases not matched to a gene. Germline-derived CDR1 and CDR2 are LGHDT and YNNKEL (reference sequence). The CDR3 contains 17 residues. In DNA, the CDR3 is TGTGCCAGCAGCCAAGCTCCTCTAGCGGGAAAAGACAATGAGCAGTTCTTC. Amino acids: CASSQAPLAGKDNEQFF.

The chain is built from TRBV27 and TRBJ1-2, with 7 bases aligning to TRBD1. CDR3 length: 14 residues. In germline, CDR1 is MNHEY, CDR2 SMNVEV (reference sequence). Trimming removed 3 bases from V and 8 bases from J; junction bases left unmatched: 9. The CDR3 spells CASSFTGAVPGYTF. CDR3 coding DNA: TGTGCCAGCAGTTTTACAGGGGCGGTACCCGGCTACACCTTC.

The chain links TRBV12-3 or TRBV12-4 to TRBJ1-2; D gene unclear. This CDR3 region has 13 residues. V was cut by 2 bases and J by 2 bases, with 6 bases left in between. The CDR3 DNA follows: TGTGCCAGCAGTTTAAACAAGAACTATGGCTACACCTTC. Its protein is CASSLNKNYGYTF.

This clonotype turned up a few times. The chain recombines TRBV4-1 with TRBJ2-3; 8 bases match TRBD1. CDR1 and CDR2 from the germline V gene are MGHRA and YSYEKL. V lost 4 bases to trimming and J lost 2 bases; unmatched junction nucleotides: 5. This CDR3 has 15 amino acids. The CDR3 protein is CASSRGQGDTDTQYF. The CDR3 nucleotides read TGCGCCAGCAGCCGCGGACAGGGAGACACAGATACGCAGTATTTT.

The V and J genes are TRBV28 and TRBJ1-2; D gene unclear. This CDR3 comprises 13 residues. Trimming shortened V by 7 bases and J by 8 bases, and 17 bases separated the two germline ends. CDR1 is MDHEN and CDR2 is SYDVKM in the germline V gene. The CDR3 DNA sequence: TGTGCCAGCAAAAGAGGTGGCAGCCACGGCTACACCTTC. As protein: CASKRGGSHGYTF.

Comment on this clonotype: A much larger clonotype is one base distant, so this may be a read error. The J gene is TRBJ2-4, the V gene TRBV28; 9 bases fit TRBD1. With the DNA end fitting TRBJ2-7 better, the J assignment may be wrong. The CDR3 has 18 residues. The germline V gene has CDR1 MDHEN and CDR2 SYDVKM. The CDR3 DNA follows: TGTGCCAGCAGTGGACCAGGGTCGGGACAGGGTAGCTCCTACGAGCAGTACTTC. This encodes CASSGPGSGQGSSYEQYF.

This chain uses TRBV5-5 with TRBJ1-2, with a tentative D call TRBD1 (5 bases). Germline lookup yields CDR1 SGHKS and CDR2 YYEKEE (reference sequence). This CDR3 has 17 amino acids. Trimming stripped 3 bases from V and 5 bases from J, with 23 bases between. CDR3 sequence reads: CASSSRPTGTSSYGYTF. CDR3 DNA sequence: TGTGCCAGCAGCTCCAGGCCTACAGGCACGTCTTCGTATGGCTACACCTTC.

This chain joins TRBV7-8 and TRBJ2-1, with D perhaps being TRBD1 or TRBD2 (6 bases each). CDR1 and CDR2 from the germline V gene are SGHVS and FQNEAQ. The length of the CDR3 is 17 residues. V gave up 5 bases and J gave up 8 bases, with 25 bases separating them. The CDR3 reads CASSPHPDSWGVDEQFF. CDR3 nucleotide sequence: TGTGCCAGCAGCCCACATCCGGACAGCTGGGGGGTAGATGAGCAGTTCTTC. Variable domain in full (rest from reference TRBV7-8 and TRBJ2-1): GAGVSQSPRYKVAKRGQDVALRCDPISGHVSLFWYQQALGQGPEFLTYFQNEAQLDKSGLPSDRFFAERPEGSVSTLKIQRTQQEDSAVYLCASSPHPDSWGVDEQFFGPGTRLTVL.

This clonotype was found once. The rearrangement joins TRBV9 to TRBJ2-7, with D hard to call. Germline lookup yields CDR1 SGDLS and CDR2 YYNGEE. Trimming left V 0 bases short and J 7 bases short, with 23 bases between. There are 17 residues in the CDR3. The CDR3 DNA reads TGTGCCAGCAGCGTAGGGACCTCTGACGGTCCGTACAATGAGCAGTACTTC. Residues: CASSVGTSDGPYNEQYF.